This T cell receptor (beta chain) was sequenced for a study of T cell responses to AZD1222 COVID-19 vaccine. The assay was immunoSEQ multiplex PCR, and TCRdb's table has in-frame clones only and misses some. Of about 67,000 clones listed, about four fifths are singletons. Regarding the study as a whole: In all cases, repertoires were sampled only after the peak T cell response. With dominance at 160-218 and 743-854, vaccine-associated CD4 TCRs spanned spike.

This CDR3 comprises 15 residues. The V and J ends lost 6 bases and 0 bases respectively, with 12 bases between them. Germline loops: CDR1 MNHEY, CDR2 SVGAGI. As regards this clone: Its antigen remains unknown.

Sample: peripheral blood, taken 28 days after the second AZD1222 dose. This clonotype was sampled from an adult who received the AZD1222 COVID-19 vaccine. The chain is built from TRBV6-5 and TRBJ1-5; no definite D call. CDR3 in amino acids: CASRKQRYSNQPQHF. The CDR3 DNA sequence: TGTGCCAGCAGAAAACAGAGATATAGCAATCAGCCCCAGCATTTT.